The clone carrying this TCR beta chain was detected once. This entry belongs to a study of blood T cells in healthy people across ages. A second PCR, run for about 7 to 12 cycles, used a sample-barcoded 5' primer plus a J-beta primer mix. From the 5' RACE reads, TCRdb called clonotypes with MiXCR, one entry per CDR3 protein. This table has a few hundred thousand distinct CDR3 sequences, about 28% appearing once. V dropped 6 bases and J dropped 2 bases, with 12 bases sitting between them. The germline V gene encodes CDR1 MDHEN and CDR2 SYDVKM. The CDR3 runs to 14 residues. This sample was shared with a second study, whose subject was T cells of mothers and their children. As that report states: Donors comprised three healthy Caucasian mothers plus their six children.

Input material: blood. The chain is built from TRBV28 and TRBJ2-3; D might be TRBD1 (6 bases). The receptor comes from a boy aged 2 to 10 in good health. The CDR3 region is CASRPGQFTDTQYF. The CDR3 DNA reads TGTGCCAGCAGACCCGGACAGTTCACAGATACGCAGTATTTT.